This T cell receptor beta chain was recovered during a study of T cell repertoires in cytomegalovirus infection. Whole-study context: Carrying CMV and the relevant HLA type showed in public TCR beta signatures. Findings and limits, study-wide: HLA-C-restricted CMV clonotypes gave the most frequent clonotype in two of eight donors. Using cumulative public TCR beta family frequency, the authors identified those who carried CMV together with the relevant HLA.

MiXCR, run by TCRdb on the reads, gives a single entry per CDR3 protein. The sample lists about 260,000 distinct CDR3 sequences, approximately 10% occurring once. This clonotype was counted between two and nine times. Its antigen is not known. V dropped 6 bases and J dropped 4 bases, with 15 bases sitting between them. The CDR3 loop spans 14 amino acids. Germline CDR1 and CDR2: LNHDA and SQIVND (reference sequence). This receptor was identified in a human donor in good health (CMV status not recorded). Some clones in this sample may be carry-over from other donors' samples. The V call is TRBV19, the J call TRBJ1-2, with unresolved D. Sequenced input: PBMCs. CDR3 DNA sequence: TGTGCCAGTAGCGAGACGGCCGTTATCTATGGCTACACCTTC. Encoded protein: CASSETAVIYGYTF.